Here is one T cell receptor beta chain with its context. Its antigen is still unknown. RNA transcripts served as the template for amplifying TCR beta CDR3 regions. HTBI primers were used for first-round RT-PCR of the TCR CDR3. TCRdb independently ran MiXCR on the multiplex PCR reads; one entry per CDR3 protein. The sample lists approximately 590,000 distinct CDR3 sequences; less than 20% were seen once. This sample was included in a study of T cells in Graves' hyperthyroidism and ophthalmopathy. Study context: Peripheral blood was obtained at initial diagnosis, preceding any treatment.

V lost 4 bases and J lost 4, with 10 bases in between. The CDR3 loop spans 13 amino acids. Germline V gene sequence: CDR1 MNHEY, CDR2 SMNVEV (reference sequence). Study outcomes and limitations: Separation of ophthalmopathy from stable hyperthyroidism was achieved by a 13 V-J model. The model's output predicted ophthalmopathy at a median of about 5.9 months prior to onset.

The sequenced sample consisted of blood. The chain links TRBV27 to TRBJ2-5, with TRBD1 as a possible D gene (5 bases). This TCR was sampled from a woman in her 30s with Graves' hyperthyroidism. CDR3 DNA: TGTGCCAGCAGTTGGGGCCTCCGAGAGACCCAGTACTTC. This translates into CASSWGLRETQYF.